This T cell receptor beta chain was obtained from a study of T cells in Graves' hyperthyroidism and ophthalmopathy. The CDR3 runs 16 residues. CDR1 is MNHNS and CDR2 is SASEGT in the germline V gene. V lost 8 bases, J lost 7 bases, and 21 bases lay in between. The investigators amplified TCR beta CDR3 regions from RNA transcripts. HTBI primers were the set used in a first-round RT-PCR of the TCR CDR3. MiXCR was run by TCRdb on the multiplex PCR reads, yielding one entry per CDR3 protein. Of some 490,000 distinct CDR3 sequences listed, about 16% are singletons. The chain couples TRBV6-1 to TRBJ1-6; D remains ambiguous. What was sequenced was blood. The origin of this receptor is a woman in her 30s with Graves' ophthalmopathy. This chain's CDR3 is CASRLRGGVVNSPLHF. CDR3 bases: TGTGCCAGCCGACTCCGGGGAGGAGTAGTGAATTCACCCCTCCACTTT.